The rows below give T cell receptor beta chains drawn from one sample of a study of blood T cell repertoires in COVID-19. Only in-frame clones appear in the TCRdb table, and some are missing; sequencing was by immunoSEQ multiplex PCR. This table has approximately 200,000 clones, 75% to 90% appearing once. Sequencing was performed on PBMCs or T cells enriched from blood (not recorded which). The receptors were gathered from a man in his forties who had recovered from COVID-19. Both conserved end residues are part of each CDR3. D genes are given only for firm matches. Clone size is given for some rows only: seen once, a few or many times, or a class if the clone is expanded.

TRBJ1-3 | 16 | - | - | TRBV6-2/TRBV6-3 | TGTGCCAGCAGTTGGATTTTCGGACTAACTGGAAACACCATATATTTT | CASSWIFGLTGNTIYF
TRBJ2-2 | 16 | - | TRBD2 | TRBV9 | TGTGCCAGCAGCGAGGGGACTAGCGGGAGGTCCGGGGAGCTGTTTTTT | CASSEGTSGRSGELFF
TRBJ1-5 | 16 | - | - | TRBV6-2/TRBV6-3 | TGTGCCAGCAGCCCACCATCCGGACGCGGAGGTCAGCCCCAGCATTTT | CASSPPSGRGGQPQHF
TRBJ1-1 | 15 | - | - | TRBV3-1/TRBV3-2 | TGTGCCAGCAGCCAAGGTGGTTTACAGAAACTTGAAGCTTTCTTT | CASSQGGLQKLEAFF
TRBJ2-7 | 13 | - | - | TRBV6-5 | TGTGCCAGCAGGTCGGGGGACCTCTACGAGCAGTACTTC | CASRSGDLYEQYF
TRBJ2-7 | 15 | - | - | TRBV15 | TGTGCCACCAGCGCGGACGGAGGAACAGTCTACGAGCAGTACTTC | CATSADGGTVYEQYF
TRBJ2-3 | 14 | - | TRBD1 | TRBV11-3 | TGTGCCAGCAGCCGCGGACAGGGGGCAGATACGCAGTATTTT | CASSRGQGADTQYF
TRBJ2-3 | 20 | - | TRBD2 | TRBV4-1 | TGCGCCAGCAGCCAAGCCTCTGCGCGTCTAGCGGGAGGACGCACAGATACGCAGTATTTT | CASSQASARLAGGRTDTQYF
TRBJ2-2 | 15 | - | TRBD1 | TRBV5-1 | TGCGCCAGCAGCTGGGGACAGACTGTCGGCGGGGAGCTGTTTTTT | CASSWGQTVGGELFF
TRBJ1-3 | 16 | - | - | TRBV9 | TGTGCCAGCAGCGTAGCCGGCAGGGCGTCTGGAAACACCATATATTTT | CASSVAGRASGNTIYF
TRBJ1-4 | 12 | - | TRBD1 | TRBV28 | TGTGCCAGCAACAGGGGGGGGGAAAAACTGTTTTTT | CASNRGGEKLFF
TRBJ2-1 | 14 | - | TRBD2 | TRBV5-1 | TGCGCCAGCACCAAGGGGAGGGTGGACAATGAGCAGTTCTTC | CASTKGRVDNEQFF
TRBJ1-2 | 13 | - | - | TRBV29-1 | TGCAGCGTTGCCGACACGGCTGATTCGGGCTACACCTTC | CSVADTADSGYTF
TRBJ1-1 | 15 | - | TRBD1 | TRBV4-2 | TGTGCCAGCAGCCAAACCTCAGGGGGCGTCGCTGAAGCTTTCTTT | CASSQTSGGVAEAFF
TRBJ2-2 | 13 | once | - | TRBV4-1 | TGCGCCAGCAGCCAATCTGTAACCGGGGAGCTGTTTTTT | CASSQSVTGELFF
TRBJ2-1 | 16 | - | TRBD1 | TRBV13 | TGTGCCAGCAGCTTAAGAATGGCAGGGGGCCGGGTTGAGCAGTTCTTC | CASSLRMAGGRVEQFF
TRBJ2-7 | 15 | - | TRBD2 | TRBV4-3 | TGCGCCAGCAGCCAAGGGCCAGCGGGGCTGAGCGAGCAGTACTTC | CASSQGPAGLSEQYF
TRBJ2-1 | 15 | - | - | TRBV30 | TGTGCCTGGAGTGTACTAGGGGGATTAAACAATGAGCAGTTCTTC | CAWSVLGGLNNEQFF
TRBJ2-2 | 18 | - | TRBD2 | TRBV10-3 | TGTGCCTCCACCGGCCCCGGGACTAGCGGGAGGAACACCGGGGAGCTGTTTTTT | CASTGPGTSGRNTGELFF
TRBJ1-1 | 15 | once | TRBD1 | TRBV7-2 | TGTGCCAGCAGCTCCGGGACAGGTTCGAACACTGAAGCTTTCTTT | CASSSGTGSNTEAFF
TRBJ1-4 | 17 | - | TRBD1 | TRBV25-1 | TGTGCCAGCAGTGAAGATGGAAGGGGGCGGTTCGGGGAAAAACTGTTTTTT | CASSEDGRGRFGEKLFF
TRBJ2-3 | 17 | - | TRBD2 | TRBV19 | TGTGCCAGTAGCCGATCCCTCCTAGCGGGAGTAGGTGGTACGCAGTATTTT | CASSRSLLAGVGGTQYF
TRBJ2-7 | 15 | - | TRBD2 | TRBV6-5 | TGTGCCAGCAGTTACTCGTCGAGACTAGCAGACGAGCAGTACTTC | CASSYSSRLADEQYF
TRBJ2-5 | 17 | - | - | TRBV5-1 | TGCGCCAGCAGCTTTTACTCCCCCGACAGGGGAGGGGAGACCCAGTACTTC | CASSFYSPDRGGETQYF
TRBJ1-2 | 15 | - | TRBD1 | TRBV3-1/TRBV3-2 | TGTGCCAGCAGCCAAGTCCGGGACAGGGCATATGGCTACACCTTC | CASSQVRDRAYGYTF
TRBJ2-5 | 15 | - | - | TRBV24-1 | TGTGCCACCAGTGATACCACAGTGTACCAAGAGACCCAGTACTTC | CATSDTTVYQETQYF
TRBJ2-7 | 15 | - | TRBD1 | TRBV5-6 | TGTGCCAGCAGCCTGCCGGGACAGGCCTACTACGAGCAGTACTTC | CASSLPGQAYYEQYF
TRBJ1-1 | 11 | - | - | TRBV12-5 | TGTGCTAGTACCGCAGAGGTCTCAGCTTTCTTT | CASTAEVSAFF
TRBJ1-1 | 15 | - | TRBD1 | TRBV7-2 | TGTGCCAGCAGCTCGACCGGGACAGTAGGCACTGAAGCTTTCTTT | CASSSTGTVGTEAFF
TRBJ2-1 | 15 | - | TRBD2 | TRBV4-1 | TGCGCCAGCAGCCCCCATGGACTAGCGGGCGATGAGCAGTTCTTC | CASSPHGLAGDEQFF
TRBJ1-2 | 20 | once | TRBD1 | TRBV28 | TGTGCCAGCAGTTTTCCTTCCGATGGACAGGGGCGACCTCCTAACTATGGCTACACCTTC | CASSFPSDGQGRPPNYGYTF
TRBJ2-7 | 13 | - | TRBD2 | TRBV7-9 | TGTGCCAGCAGTCCTAGCGGGAGCCACGAGCAGTACTTC | CASSPSGSHEQYF
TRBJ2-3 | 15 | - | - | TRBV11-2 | TGTGCCAGCAGCTTAGTGACAGCATTCACAGATACGCAGTATTTT | CASSLVTAFTDTQYF
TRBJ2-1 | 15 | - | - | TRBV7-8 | TGTGCCAGCAGCCTTGGCTCAGGGTCCTACAATGAGCAGTTCTTC | CASSLGSGSYNEQFF
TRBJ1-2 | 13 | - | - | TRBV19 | TGTGCCAGTAGTATAACAAAGTCAGATGGCTACACCTTC | CASSITKSDGYTF
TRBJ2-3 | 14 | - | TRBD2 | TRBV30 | TGTGCCTGGAGTGGGGGACTAGCGGGAGATACGCAGTATTTT | CAWSGGLAGDTQYF
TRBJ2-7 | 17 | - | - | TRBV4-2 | TGTGCCAGCAGCCAAGATGCGCGAGGACAGCGACCCTACGAGCAGTACTTC | CASSQDARGQRPYEQYF
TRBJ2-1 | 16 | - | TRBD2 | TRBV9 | TGTGCCAGCAGCGTAGCTCCGGAGCGGGAATACAATGAGCAGTTCTTC | CASSVAPEREYNEQFF
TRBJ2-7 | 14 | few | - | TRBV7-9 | TGTGCCAGCAGCTTACTAGGTCAGCCCTACGAGCAGTACTTC | CASSLLGQPYEQYF
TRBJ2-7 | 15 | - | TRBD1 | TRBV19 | TGTGCCAGTAGTATAGGGGGACAGGGGGCCTACGAGCAGTACTTC | CASSIGGQGAYEQYF
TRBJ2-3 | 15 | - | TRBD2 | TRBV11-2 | TGTGCCAGCAGCTTAGGTCGGGGAGGGGAGGATACGCAGTATTTT | CASSLGRGGEDTQYF
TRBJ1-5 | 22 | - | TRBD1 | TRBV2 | TGTGCCAGCAGTCGGGGGTCGAGAACCCGGGACAGGGTGAGGAATAGCAATCAGCCCCAGCATTTT | CASSRGSRTRDRVRNSNQPQHF
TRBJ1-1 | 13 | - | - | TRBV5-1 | TGCGCCAGCAGCTTTGTCCAGAACACTGAAGCTTTCTTT | CASSFVQNTEAFF
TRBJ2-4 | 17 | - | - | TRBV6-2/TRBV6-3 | TGTGCCAGCAGTTCCGGACCAGAGCGGATAGCCAAAAACATTCAGTACTTC | CASSSGPERIAKNIQYF
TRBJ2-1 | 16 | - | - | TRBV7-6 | TGTGCCAGCAGCTTATTACGGAGCGAATTTTACAATGAGCAGTTCTTC | CASSLLRSEFYNEQFF
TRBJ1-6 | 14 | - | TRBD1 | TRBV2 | TGTGCCAGCAGGATAGGAGGGGGCGATTCACCCCTCCACTTT | CASRIGGGDSPLHF
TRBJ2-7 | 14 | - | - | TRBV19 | TGTGCCAGTAGTATCGGCGGGATCCTATACGAGCAGTACTTC | CASSIGGILYEQYF
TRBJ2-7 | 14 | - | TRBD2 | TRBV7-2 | TGTGCCAGCAGCATCTGGGACTACTCCTACGAGCAGTACTTC | CASSIWDYSYEQYF
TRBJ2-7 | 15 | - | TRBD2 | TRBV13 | TGTGCCAGCAGCTTCCGGAAGGGAGGGGCAAGGGAGCAGTACTTC | CASSFRKGGAREQYF
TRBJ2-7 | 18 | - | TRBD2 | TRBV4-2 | TGTGCCAGCAGCCAAGATCCTAGCGGGGGGAGAGGGGCTTACGAGCAGTACTTC | CASSQDPSGGRGAYEQYF
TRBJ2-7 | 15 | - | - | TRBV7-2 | TGTGCCAGCAGCTTAGTACAGGGTTACTCCTACGAGCAGTACTTC | CASSLVQGYSYEQYF
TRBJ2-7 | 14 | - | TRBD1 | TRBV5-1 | TGCGCCAGCAGCTCGGGACAGGGGAGCAACGAGCAGTACTTC | CASSSGQGSNEQYF
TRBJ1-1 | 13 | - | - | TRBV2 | TGTGCCAGCAGTGAATTTAAAATTACTGAAGCTTTCTTT | CASSEFKITEAFF
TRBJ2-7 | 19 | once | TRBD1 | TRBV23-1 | TGCGCCAGCAGTCAAATCCCCGCACCCCGAAACAGGGGGACCTACGAGCAGTACTTC | CASSQIPAPRNRGTYEQYF
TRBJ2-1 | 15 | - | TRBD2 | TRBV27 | TGTGCCAGCAGTTTACGGGGACTAGCGTCCGATGAGCAGTTCTTC | CASSLRGLASDEQFF
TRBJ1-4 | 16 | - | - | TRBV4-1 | TGCGCCAGCAGCCACCAACCCACAGCCGAGGGTGAAAAACTGTTTTTT | CASSHQPTAEGEKLFF
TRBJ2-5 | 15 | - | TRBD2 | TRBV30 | TGTGCCTGGAGTCGGACTAGCGGGGGCCAAGAGACCCAGTACTTC | CAWSRTSGGQETQYF
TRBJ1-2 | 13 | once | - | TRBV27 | TGTGCCAGCAGCCAGACAGAGAACTATGGCTACACCTTC | CASSQTENYGYTF
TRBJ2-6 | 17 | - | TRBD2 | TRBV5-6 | TGTGCCAGCAGCCGGGGGGGCCTCGTCTCTGGGGCCAACGTCCTGACTTTC | CASSRGGLVSGANVLTF